The 28 T cell receptor beta chains below come from one sample, sequenced in a study of T cell changes during pregnancy in multiple sclerosis. Profiling relied on immunoSEQ multiplex PCR, and the TCRdb table lists in-frame clones only, not all of them. The repertoire consists of approximately 50,000 clones, with approximately 95% occurring once and the leading ten covering more than 0.25%. Sequenced material: CD4+ T cells from peripheral blood mononuclear cells, taken in the third trimester of pregnancy. The receptors derive from a female donor with multiple sclerosis, enrolled in a pregnancy study.

The V and J genes are TRBV2 and TRBJ2-2; D is perhaps TRBD2 (6 bases). V was trimmed by 3 bases and J by 5 bases, leaving 13 bases between them. Germline V CDR1 and CDR2: SNHLY, FYNNEI. CDR3 length equals 15 residues. This CDR3 reads CASSETLAGTGELFF. CDR3 nucleotides: TGTGCCAGCAGTGAGACACTAGCAGGGACCGGGGAGCTGTTTTTT.

The chain carries TRBV9 and TRBJ1-5; TRBD1 is a possible D gene (5 bases). V was shortened by 0 bases and J by 4 bases, with 11 bases between the two germline ends. Germline V lookup: CDR1 SGDLS, CDR2 YYNGEE. CDR3 length: 15 amino acids. CDR3 sequence: CASSVGVGGNQPQHF. For the CDR3, the DNA is TGTGCCAGCAGCGTAGGGGTCGGGGGGAATCAGCCCCAGCATTTT.

This rearrangement joins TRBV4-1 to TRBJ2-1; 8 nucleotides match TRBD2. Germline CDR1 MGHRA, CDR2 YSYEKL. V gave up 3 bases and J gave up 4 bases; unmatched junction bases: 2. The CDR3 runs 14 residues. The chain's CDR3 is CASSHSGVYNEQFF. The DNA for the CDR3 is TGCGCCAGCAGCCATAGCGGGGTATACAATGAGCAGTTCTTC.

The rearrangement uses TRBV5-1 and TRBJ1-2; D gene unclear. The CDR3 is made up of 15 amino acids. Trimming left V 3 bases short and J 2 bases short, with 14 bases between. Looked up from germline, CDR1 is SGHRS and CDR2 is YFSETQ. The CDR3 bases are TGCGCCAGCAGCTCCGGGTTGCCGGGGAACTATGGCTACACCTTC. Translating gives CASSSGLPGNYGYTF.

V and J are TRBV10-3 and TRBJ2-7; 9 bases match TRBD2. The CDR3 consists of 15 residues. Germline CDR1 and CDR2: ENHRY and SYGVKD. V lost 5 bases, J lost 0 bases, and 5 bases stayed unmatched. CDR3 loop: CAISLAGLSSYEQYF. CDR3 sequence (DNA): TGTGCCATCAGTCTAGCGGGGTTGAGCTCCTACGAGCAGTACTTC.

Here the CDR3 reads CASSFRQGYTF. In DNA, the CDR3 is TGTGCCAGCAGTTTTAGACAAGGCTACACCTTC. The V call is TRBV2, the J call TRBJ1-2; no definite D call. The CDR3 is 11 amino acids. The V gene's germline CDR1 is SNHLY and CDR2 FYNNEI. V was cut by 5 bases and J by 8 bases, with 9 bases left in between.

J is TRBJ1-5 and V is TRBV6-1, with 8 bases identical to TRBD1. Germline CDR1 and CDR2: MNHNS and SASEGT. The CDR3 contains 14 residues. Trimming cost V 11 bases and J 2 bases; bases outside gene matches: 8. CDR3 nucleotide sequence: TGTGCCGGCATTGACAGGGGACGCAATCAGCCCCAGCATTTT. Translating gives CAGIDRGRNQPQHF.

The chain employs TRBV19 and TRBJ1-1; D is perhaps TRBD1 (5 bases). This CDR3 is built from 15 residues. With 7 bases removed from V and 0 bases from J, the gap between germline ends came to 15 bases. CDR1 is LNHDA and CDR2 is SQIVND in the germline V gene (reference sequence). This chain's CDR3 is CASTRVGGLNTEAFF. CDR3 bases: TGTGCCAGTACGAGGGTGGGGGGATTGAACACTGAAGCTTTCTTT.

The chain is built from TRBV6-6 and TRBJ1-2, with a weak D call TRBD1 (6 bases). Germline V gives CDR1 MNHNY, CDR2 SVGAGI (reference sequence). V was clipped by 5 bases and J by 4 bases, with 11 bases between them. This CDR3 spans 13 amino acids. The CDR3 nucleotides are TGTGCCAGCAGTAACCCGACAGGCTATGGCTACACCTTC. Translated, it gives CASSNPTGYGYTF.

The chain couples TRBV7-2 to TRBJ2-7; D gene ambiguous. The germline V gene has CDR1 SGHTA and CDR2 FQGNSA. The CDR3 has 13 amino acids. V lost 5 bases and J 2 bases, leaving 10 bases between the germline ends. The CDR3 nucleotides read TGTGCCAGCAGCCGCGACTTACCCTACGAGCAGTACTTC. Translating it yields CASSRDLPYEQYF. Full variable domain (remainder filled in from reference TRBV7-2 and TRBJ2-7): GAGVSQSPSNKVTEKGKDVELRCDPISGHTALYWYRQSLGQGLEFLIYFQGNSAPDKSGLPSDRFSAERTGGSVSTLTIQRTQQEDSAVYLCASSRDLPYEQYFGPGTRLTVT.

The rearrangement links TRBV7-8 to TRBJ2-6, with 11 bases that match TRBD1. Germline V gene sequence: CDR1 SGHVS, CDR2 FQNEAQ. With 11 bases clipped from V and 1 base from J, the junction kept 4 bases outside the gene matches. The length of the CDR3 is 15 residues. The CDR3 coding sequence is TGTGCCGCTGGGACAGGGGGGTCTGGGGCCAACGTCCTGACTTTC. It specifies CAAGTGGSGANVLTF.

The chain employs TRBV7-2 and TRBJ2-3; tentatively, D is TRBD1 (5 bases). This CDR3 spans 15 amino acids. The V gene's germline CDR1 is SGHTA and CDR2 FQGNSA. V lost 1 base and J lost 6, with 14 bases in between. DNA of the CDR3: TGTGCCAGCAGCTTAGGGCAGGGTTATTTGGATACGCAGTATTTT. Protein: CASSLGQGYLDTQYF.

The gene calls are TRBV5-1 and TRBJ1-2, with 7 bases aligning to TRBD1. Looked up from germline, CDR1 is SGHRS and CDR2 is YFSETQ. This CDR3 contains 13 residues. V gave up 3 bases and J gave up 7 bases; unmatched junction bases: 6. The CDR3 DNA is TGCGCCAGCAGCTACGACAGGGCTGGTGGCTACACCTTC. Amino acids: CASSYDRAGGYTF.

The rearrangement uses TRBV6-1 and TRBJ2-7; D is ambiguous. CDR1 and CDR2 (germline): MNHNS, SASEGT. V lost 2 bases and J lost 0, with 11 bases in between. This CDR3 comprises 15 residues. CDR3 sequence: CASSECSAISYEQYF. CDR3 nucleotide sequence: TGTGCCAGCAGTGAATGCAGTGCCATCTCCTACGAGCAGTACTTC.

The rearrangement uses TRBV7-2 and TRBJ2-2; 9 bases are a match to TRBD2. The germline gives CDR1 SGHTA, CDR2 FQGNSA. This CDR3 contains 16 residues. J was trimmed by 4 bases and V by 4 bases; bases with no gene match: 7. The CDR3 region has the DNA TGTGCCAGCAGCTCATTAGCGGGAGTCGGCACCGGGGAGCTGTTTTTT. The encoded protein is CASSSLAGVGTGELFF.

This chain links TRBV7-2 with TRBJ2-1; no firm D call. The CDR3 totals 13 residues. Germline V gene sequence: CDR1 SGHTA, CDR2 FQGNSA. The ends were cut back, 4 bases at V and 8 bases at J, with 12 bases in the middle. The CDR3: CASSSRSRDEQFF. The CDR3, as DNA: TGTGCCAGCAGCTCTCGTTCCCGGGATGAGCAGTTCTTC.

This sequence joins TRBV9 and TRBJ2-7; TRBD2 aligns across 8 bases. V lost 0 bases and J lost 3; bases outside the gene matches: 11. CDR3 size: 17 residues. Germline values: CDR1 SGDLS, CDR2 YYNGEE. The CDR3 sequence: CASSVAAGGGGDYEQYF. The CDR3 DNA sequence: TGTGCCAGCAGCGTAGCTGCGGGAGGCGGTGGCGACTACGAGCAGTACTTC.

J is TRBJ2-1 and V is TRBV10-3, with 10 positions matching TRBD1. CDR1 is ENHRY and CDR2 is SYGVKD in the germline V gene. V was clipped by 0 bases and J by 7 bases; unmatched bases: 6. This CDR3 region has 16 residues. CDR3 loop: CAISESGTGAGNEQFF. The CDR3 nucleotides are TGTGCCATCAGTGAGTCGGGGACAGGGGCTGGGAATGAGCAGTTCTTC.

The chain couples TRBV5-6 to TRBJ1-3; 7 positions match TRBD1. Germline CDR1 is SGHDT and CDR2 is YYEEEE. The V and J ends lost 0 bases and 0 bases, in that order; junction bases with no gene match: 3. CDR3 length: 16 amino acids. The DNA of the CDR3 is TGTGCCAGCAGCTTGGTTGGGGACAGCTCTGGAAACACCATATATTTT. Protein product: CASSLVGDSSGNTIYF.

J is TRBJ1-1 and V is TRBV2, with D uncertain. Trimming took 5 bases from V and 1 from J, leaving 11 bases between them. Germline assignment: CDR1 SNHLY and CDR2 FYNNEI. The CDR3 runs 14 residues. CDR3 protein: CASSILRENTEAFF. The CDR3 coding sequence is TGTGCCAGCAGTATCCTCCGGGAGAACACTGAAGCTTTCTTT.

This rearrangement joins TRBV10-2 to TRBJ1-6; TRBD1 might be the D (6 bases). The V end was cut by 6 bases, the J end by 7 bases, with 10 bases between. The germline gives CDR1 WSHSY, CDR2 SAAADI. This CDR3 contains 13 residues. CDR3 nucleotides: TGCGCCAGCAGGGACAGATCAAATTCACCCCTCCACTTT. Its translation: CASRDRSNSPLHF.

The CDR3 DNA sequence: TGTGCCTGGAAAATTATAGACAGGGGGAACACTGAAGCTTTCTTT. Protein product: CAWKIIDRGNTEAFF. The genes are TRBV30 and TRBJ1-1, with 8 nucleotides matching TRBD1. Germline CDR1 and CDR2: GTSNPN and SVGIG (reference sequence). V lost 4 bases to trimming and J lost 1 base; unmatched junction nucleotides: 8. This CDR3 region has 15 residues.

The V gene is TRBV9, the J gene TRBJ2-5; TRBD2 aligns across 8 bases. With 4 bases clipped from V and 8 bases from J, the junction kept 13 bases outside the gene matches. The germline V gene has CDR1 SGDLS and CDR2 YYNGEE. The CDR3 runs to 15 residues. CDR3 sequence (DNA): TGTGCCAGCAGCACGGGGACTAGTATGGTCCAAACCCAGTACTTC. Protein: CASSTGTSMVQTQYF.

In the case of this clone: At one end, the junction sequence differs from germline, possibly due to a read error. This sequence joins TRBV5-6 and TRBJ1-1, with a weak D call TRBD1 (6 bases). CDR1 and CDR2 from the germline V gene are SGHDT and YYEEEE. The CDR3 extends over 12 amino acids. This chain's CDR3 is CASSFDVNRVVF. DNA for the CDR3: TGTGCCAGCAGCTTCGACGTAAACAGGGTTGTCTTT. Variable domain in full (rest from reference TRBV5-6 and TRBJ1-1): DAGVTQSPTHLIKTRGQQVTLRCSPKSGHDTVSWYQQALGQGPQFIFQYYEEEERQRGNFPDRFSGHQFPNYSSELNVNALLLGDSALYLCASSFDVNRVVFGQGTRLTVV.

The chain uses TRBV30 and TRBJ1-1, with D tentatively TRBD1 (5 bases). From germline, CDR1 is GTSNPN and CDR2 SVGIG (reference sequence). V dropped 7 bases and J dropped 7 bases, with 16 bases sitting between them. The CDR3 has 12 amino acids. In DNA, the CDR3 is TGTGCCTCGCATCGAGTGGGGGGTGAAGCTTTCTTT. This sequence encodes CASHRVGGEAFF. Together with reference TRBV30 and TRBJ1-1, the CDR3 gives the full variable domain: SQTIHQWPATLVQPVGSPLSLECTVEGTSNPNLYWYRQAAGRGLQLLFYSVGIGQISSEVPQNLSASRPQDRQFILSSKKLLLSDSGFYLCASHRVGGEAFFGQGTRLTVV.

Here the CDR3 reads CAISPPGQGYGYTF. In nucleotides, the CDR3 is TGTGCCATCAGTCCTCCGGGACAGGGTTATGGCTACACCTTC. V usage is TRBV10-3 and J usage is TRBJ1-2; 9 bases line up with TRBD1. Germline V gives CDR1 ENHRY, CDR2 SYGVKD. This CDR3 spans 14 amino acids. The V segment lost 5 bases and the J segment 5 bases; nucleotides outside the gene matches: 6.

In DNA, the CDR3 is TGCGCCAGCAGCCAGGGGGCGCGTGAGACCCAGTACTTC. Translating gives CASSQGARETQYF. The chain combines TRBV5-1 with TRBJ2-5; 8 bases align to TRBD1. J gave up 5 bases and V 4 bases, and 4 bases lay outside the gene matches. This CDR3 has 13 residues. Germline values: CDR1 SGHRS, CDR2 YFSETQ. Together with reference TRBV5-1 and TRBJ2-5, the CDR3 gives the full variable domain: KAGVTQTPRYLIKTRGQQVTLSCSPISGHRSVSWYQQTPGQGLQFLFEYFSETQRNKGNFPGRFSGRQFSNSRSEMNVSTLELGDSALYLCASSQGARETQYFGPGTRLLVL.

The rearrangement links TRBV7-9 to TRBJ1-4; 10 nucleotides match TRBD1. This CDR3 is built from 15 residues. Germline V gene lookup returns CDR1 SEHNR and CDR2 FQNEAQ (reference sequence). The ends lost 4 bases at V and 8 bases at J; junction bases unmatched: 7. CDR3 nucleotides: TGTGCCAGCAGCTCCGACAGGGGGCAGGGGGAAAAACTGTTTTTT. This sequence encodes CASSSDRGQGEKLFF.